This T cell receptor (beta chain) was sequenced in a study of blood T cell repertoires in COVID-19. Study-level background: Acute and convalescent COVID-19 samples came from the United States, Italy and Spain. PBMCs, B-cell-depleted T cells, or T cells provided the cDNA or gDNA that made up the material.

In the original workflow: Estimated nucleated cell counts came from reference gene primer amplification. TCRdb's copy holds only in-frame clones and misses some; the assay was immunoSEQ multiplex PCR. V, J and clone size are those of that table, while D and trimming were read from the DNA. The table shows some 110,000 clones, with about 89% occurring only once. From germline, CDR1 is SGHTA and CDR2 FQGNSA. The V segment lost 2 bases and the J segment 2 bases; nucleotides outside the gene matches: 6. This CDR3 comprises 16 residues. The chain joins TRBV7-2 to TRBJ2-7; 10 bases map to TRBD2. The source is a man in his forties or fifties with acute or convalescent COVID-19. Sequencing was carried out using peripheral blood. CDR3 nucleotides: TGTGCCAGCAGCTTAAGTATGCTAGCGGGAGCCTACGAGCAGTACTTC. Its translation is CASSLSMLAGAYEQYF. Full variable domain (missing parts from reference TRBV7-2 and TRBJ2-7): GAGVSQSPSNKVTEKGKDVELRCDPISGHTALYWYRQSLGQGLEFLIYFQGNSAPDKSGLPSDRFSAERTGGSVSTLTIQRTQQEDSAVYLCASSLSMLAGAYEQYFGPGTRLTVT.